What follows are 18 T cell receptor beta chains derived from one specimen sequenced in a study of blood T cell repertoires in COVID-19. The data were produced by immunoSEQ multiplex PCR, yet TCRdb's version contains in-frame clones alone and is incomplete. The sample has around 300,000 clones; around 87% are singletons. Input material: PBMCs or T cells enriched from blood (not recorded which). All receptors derive from a woman in her late teens or twenties who had recovered from COVID-19.

This clone was counted a few times. This chain uses TRBV4-1 with TRBJ2-7, with 10 bases identical to TRBD1. CDR3 size: 14 residues. Germline trimming cut 4 bases from V and 6 bases from J; bases unmatched to any gene: 6. Germline assignment: CDR1 MGHRA and CDR2 YSYEKL. CDR3 sequence: CASSRRQGAGEQYF. CDR3 sequence (DNA): TGCGCCAGCAGCCGCCGACAGGGGGCGGGCGAGCAGTACTTC.

The rearrangement joins TRBV13 to TRBJ2-7; 10 bases agree with TRBD2. Germline V CDR1 and CDR2: PRHDT, FYEKMQ (reference sequence). V was clipped by 8 bases and J by 5 bases; unmatched bases: 3. The CDR3 is 12 amino acids. The CDR3 coding sequence is TGTGCCAGCGAGGGACTAGCGCACGAGCAGTACTTC. Protein sequence: CASEGLAHEQYF.

This chain joins TRBV3-1 (or the pseudogene TRBV3-2) and TRBJ1-4; TRBD1 aligns across 7 bases. Trimming removed 1 base from V and 6 bases from J; junction bases left unmatched: 5. The CDR3 is 15 residues long. Germline CDR1 LGHDT, CDR2 YNNKEL (reference sequence). The CDR3 here is CASSQGYRGDEKLFF. The CDR3 region has the DNA TGTGCCAGCAGCCAAGGGTACAGGGGTGATGAAAAACTGTTTTTT.

The chain employs TRBV5-4 and TRBJ2-3; 7 nucleotides align to TRBD1. Germline loops: CDR1 SGHNT, CDR2 YYREEE (reference sequence). The J segment lost 0 bases and the V segment lost 7 bases, leaving 5 bases of the junction unmatched. The CDR3 is made up of 14 amino acids. The CDR3 sequence: CASGNRGSTDTQYF. CDR3 DNA: TGTGCCAGCGGCAACAGGGGTAGCACAGATACGCAGTATTTT.

The V call is TRBV5-6, the J call TRBJ2-4; maybe TRBD1 (5 bases). Trimming pared 0 bases from V and 0 bases from J, leaving 10 bases between. The CDR3 totals 16 residues. In germline, CDR1 is SGHDT, CDR2 YYEEEE. The CDR3 loop is CASSLVGRVAKNIQYF. Written as DNA, the CDR3 is TGTGCCAGCAGCTTGGTCGGCAGGGTAGCCAAAAACATTCAGTACTTC.

The rearrangement uses TRBV5-1 and TRBJ1-1; D is perhaps TRBD1 (6 bases). V lost 0 bases, J lost 5 bases, and 14 bases lay in between. The CDR3 consists of 15 residues. The germline CDR1 and CDR2 sequences are SGHRS and YFSETQ. The CDR3 coding sequence is TGCGCCAGCAGCTTGGTTTCAGTCAGGGGAACTGAAGCTTTCTTT. This translates into CASSLVSVRGTEAFF.

The chain recombines TRBV14 with TRBJ2-4, with TRBD2 matching over 8 bases. Trimming cost V 4 bases and J 9 bases; bases outside gene matches: 2. CDR3 length equals 12 residues. Germline V gene lookup returns CDR1 SGHDN and CDR2 FVKESK. CDR3 in DNA: TGTGCCAGCAGCCCGGGGGGGGGCATTCAGTACTTC. It yields the protein CASSPGGGIQYF.

V usage is TRBV10-1 and J usage is TRBJ2-2; TRBD2 aligns across 13 bases. V shed 3 bases, J shed 3 bases, and the junction held 4 bases outside the gene matches. Germline values: CDR1 WNHNN, CDR2 SYGVQD (reference sequence). The CDR3 loop spans 17 amino acids. CDR3 amino acids: CASSELAGGPDTGELFF. The CDR3 DNA reads as TGCGCCAGCAGTGAACTAGCGGGGGGGCCTGACACCGGGGAGCTGTTTTTT.

This chain joins TRBV7-9 and TRBJ2-3; D perhaps matches TRBD2 (5 bases). Trimming stripped 5 bases from V and 6 bases from J, with 15 bases between. Germline lookup yields CDR1 SEHNR and CDR2 FQNEAQ (reference sequence). The CDR3 spans 14 residues. Here the CDR3 reads CASSTGLYTDTQYF. In DNA form, the CDR3 reads TGTGCCAGCAGCACTGGACTCTACACTGATACGCAGTATTTT.

The chain combines TRBV7-3 with TRBJ2-1; 8 bases are shared with TRBD1. The CDR3 has 13 amino acids. Looked up from germline, CDR1 is SGHTA and CDR2 is FQGTGA. With V trimmed by 5 bases and J by 6 bases, 3 bases remained unmatched. CDR3 sequence (DNA): TGTGCCAGCAGCACGGACAGGGTCAATGAGCAGTTCTTC. Translated, it gives CASSTDRVNEQFF.

In this sample, this clone turned up once. The rearrangement joins TRBV24-1 to TRBJ2-7, with a tentative D call TRBD1 (5 bases). V dropped 0 bases and J dropped 3 bases, with 8 bases sitting between them. From germline, CDR1 is KGHDR and CDR2 SFDVKD. This CDR3 is built from 14 residues. The CDR3 DNA reads as TGTGCCACCAGTGATTTGGTCAGGGACTACGAGCAGTACTTC. Translation: CATSDLVRDYEQYF.

V and J are TRBV13 and TRBJ2-7; 11 bases align to TRBD2. The CDR3 is made up of 14 amino acids. The V gene's germline CDR1 is PRHDT and CDR2 FYEKMQ (reference sequence). Trimming cost V 3 bases and J 5 bases; bases outside gene matches: 3. CDR3 sequence: CASSLIAGGNEQYF. Written as DNA, the CDR3 is TGTGCCAGCAGCTTGATAGCGGGGGGGAACGAGCAGTACTTC.

This chain uses TRBV3-1 (or the pseudogene TRBV3-2) with TRBJ1-1; 8 positions agree with TRBD1. Looked up from germline, CDR1 is LGHDT and CDR2 is YNNKEL (reference sequence). The CDR3 has 14 residues. With V trimmed by 3 bases and J by 5 bases, 5 bases remained unmatched. This CDR3 reads CASSHRDRGTEAFF. The CDR3 DNA reads as TGTGCCAGCAGCCACCGCGACAGGGGAACTGAAGCTTTCTTT.

The rearrangement joins TRBV6-5 to TRBJ1-1; unclear D gene. V was trimmed by 2 bases and J by 2 bases, leaving 12 bases between them. CDR1 is MNHEY and CDR2 is SVGAGI in the germline V gene. There are 15 residues in the CDR3. CDR3: CASSYGLGYNTEAFF. The CDR3 DNA is TGTGCCAGCAGTTACGGTCTGGGCTATAACACTGAAGCTTTCTTT.

This clone came up once. The genes are TRBV7-8 and TRBJ2-1; 11 nucleotides line up with TRBD2. Trimming cost V 1 base and J 2 bases; bases outside gene matches: 13. The germline V gene has CDR1 SGHVS and CDR2 FQNEAQ. The CDR3 loop spans 20 amino acids. The DNA for the CDR3 is TGTGCCAGCAGCTTAGAATCGGTAGCGGGGGGGCCAGGGACCTACAATGAGCAGTTCTTC. Protein product: CASSLESVAGGPGTYNEQFF. Based on the CDR3 plus reference TRBV7-8 and TRBJ2-1, the full variable domain is GAGVSQSPRYKVAKRGQDVALRCDPISGHVSLFWYQQALGQGPEFLTYFQNEAQLDKSGLPSDRFFAERPEGSVSTLKIQRTQQEDSAVYLCASSLESVAGGPGTYNEQFFGPGTRLTVL.

V usage is TRBV3-1 (or the pseudogene TRBV3-2) and J usage is TRBJ1-6, with 7 nucleotides matching TRBD1. Germline trimming cut 4 bases from V and 0 bases from J; bases unmatched to any gene: 3. The CDR3 sequence is 16 residues long. The germline gives CDR1 LGHDT, CDR2 YNNKEL (reference sequence). This chain's CDR3 is CASSPTGSSYNSPLHF. CDR3 in DNA: TGTGCCAGCAGCCCGACAGGGAGCTCCTATAATTCACCCCTCCACTTT.

V and J are TRBV11-2 and TRBJ2-7; D is uncertain. With 1 base removed from V and 2 bases from J, the gap between germline ends came to 9 bases. Germline assignment: CDR1 SGHAT and CDR2 FQNNGV. The CDR3 covers 14 residues. The CDR3 DNA follows: TGTGCCAGCAGCTTAGGGCTCGCGGCCTACGAGCAGTACTTC. It specifies CASSLGLAAYEQYF.

This chain uses TRBV2 with TRBJ2-7; possibly TRBD2 for D (6 bases). V lost 5 bases, J lost 4 bases, and 18 bases lay in between. The CDR3 is 15 amino acids. Germline CDR1 SNHLY, CDR2 FYNNEI. CDR3 loop: CASSPTAGGWYEQYF. The CDR3 nucleotides are TGTGCCAGCAGTCCCACGGCCGGGGGATGGTACGAGCAGTACTTC.